These T cell receptor beta chains were read from a single sample in a study of blood T cell repertoires in COVID-19. Assay used: immunoSEQ multiplex PCR; TCRdb lists only in-frame clones, some missing. The sample has approximately 190,000 clones; about 88% are singletons. Input material: peripheral blood. The receptor source for this set is a woman between 40 and 50 years old who had recovered from COVID-19. Both conserved end residues are part of each CDR3. A D gene is named only where the DNA matches it firmly. The size field is filled for only some rows; it gives once, few, many or a size class.

size	J	D	V	CDR3	DNA
once	TRBJ1-1	.	TRBV27	CASSRGAVNTEAFF	TGTGCCAGCAGCCGGGGGGCAGTGAACACTGAAGCTTTCTTT
once	TRBJ2-7	TRBD2	TRBV2	CASSEIGSGVDFGGEYEQYF	TGTGCCAGCAGTGAAATTGGTTCTGGCGTCGATTTCGGGGGGGAATACGAGCAGTACTTC
.	TRBJ2-3	TRBD1	TRBV27	CATGGTSTDTQYF	TGTGCCACAGGGGGAACTAGCACAGATACGCAGTATTTT
.	TRBJ2-5	TRBD2	TRBV6-2/TRBV6-3	CASSPITSGYQETQYF	TGTGCCAGCAGTCCAATAACTAGCGGGTATCAAGAGACCCAGTACTTC
.	TRBJ2-5	.	TRBV7-2	CASSLAPGGGRETQYF	TGTGCCAGCAGCTTAGCCCCTGGGGGGGGCAGGGAGACCCAGTACTTC
.	TRBJ2-1	TRBD1	TRBV14	CASSPWTGGYNEQFF	TGTGCCAGCAGCCCCTGGACAGGGGGCTACAATGAGCAGTTCTTC
.	TRBJ2-7	TRBD2	TRBV2	CASSELAGVSEQYF	TGTGCCAGCAGTGAACTAGCGGGAGTAAGTGAGCAGTACTTC
.	TRBJ2-1	TRBD2	TRBV4-3	CASSQDRVAGDAEQFF	TGCGCCAGCAGCCAAGATCGGGTGGCGGGAGATGCTGAGCAGTTCTTC
.	TRBJ1-1	.	TRBV3-1/TRBV3-2	CASSPSERRTEAFF	TGTGCCAGCAGCCCCTCGGAAAGGCGGACTGAAGCTTTCTTT
.	TRBJ2-7	.	TRBV27	CASSFKGLRLAGNEQYF	TGTGCCAGCAGTTTCAAAGGTCTAAGGCTCGCGGGGAACGAGCAGTACTTC
.	TRBJ2-1	TRBD2	TRBV7-2	CASSQMGLHNEQFF	TGTGCCAGCAGCCAAATGGGACTACACAATGAGCAGTTCTTC
.	TRBJ2-7	TRBD1	TRBV19	CASSILTGIAYEQYF	TGTGCCAGTAGTATCCTGACAGGGATAGCGTACGAGCAGTACTTC
.	TRBJ1-1	.	TRBV7-9	CASSLADRGKAFF	TGTGCCAGCAGCTTAGCGGACCGGGGAAAAGCTTTCTTT
once	TRBJ2-1	TRBD2	TRBV6-2/TRBV6-3	CASSYLSGRLSNEQFF	TGTGCCAGCAGTTACCTCAGCGGGAGACTTAGCAATGAGCAGTTCTTC
.	TRBJ1-5	TRBD1	TRBV6-1	CASSALRDRASQPQHF	TGTGCCAGCAGTGCCCTCCGGGACAGGGCTTCCCAGCCCCAGCATTTT
.	TRBJ1-6	.	TRBV6-4	CASSDRGTNSPLHF	TGTGCCAGCAGTGATAGGGGGACTAATTCACCCCTCCACTTT
once	TRBJ2-1	TRBD2	TRBV6-5	CASSYEGLAGGEQFF	TGTGCCAGCAGTTACGAGGGACTAGCGGGAGGAGAGCAGTTCTTC
.	TRBJ2-7	TRBD1	TRBV5-1	CASSEGVGTVNEQYF	TGCGCCAGCAGCGAAGGCGTAGGGACAGTAAACGAGCAGTACTTC
.	TRBJ2-3	TRBD2	TRBV24-1	CATSDLRGGLAGITDTQYF	TGTGCCACCAGTGATTTGCGAGGAGGGCTAGCGGGAATCACAGATACGCAGTATTTT
.	TRBJ1-2	.	TRBV18	CASSPSTGANYGYTF	TGTGCCAGCTCACCCTCGACAGGAGCTAACTATGGCTACACCTTC
few	TRBJ1-1	.	TRBV28	CASRLGSAYTEAFF	TGTGCCAGCAGACTCGGGTCGGCCTACACTGAAGCTTTCTTT
few	TRBJ2-3	TRBD2	TRBV5-1	CASSLERGDTQYF	TGCGCCAGCAGCCTAGAGCGGGGGGATACGCAGTATTTT
.	TRBJ2-1	TRBD2	TRBV18	CASSLAGSSYNEQFF	TGTGCCAGCTCACTAGCGGGGAGCTCCTACAATGAGCAGTTCTTC
.	TRBJ1-2	.	TRBV7-2	CASSLAAGERGYTF	TGTGCCAGCAGCTTGGCGGCAGGGGAGAGGGGCTACACCTTC